This T cell receptor beta chain was recovered during a study of cytomegalovirus exposure and HLA in healthy donors. In the PCR, 60 Vbeta and 13 Jbeta primers were used. Libraries were prepared by immunoSEQ multiplex PCR; TCRdb keeps only in-frame clonotypes and omits some of them. The sample contains over 120,000 clones, roughly 70% of which appear only once. Study conclusions and caveats: Analyzed later, most CMV-associated TCR beta chains appeared HLA-restricted.

Notes on this clone: Its antigen is currently unknown.

This receptor was obtained from a man younger than 35 in good health and CMV-seropositive. What was sequenced was PBMCs.

DNA of the CDR3: TGTGCCAGCAGTTTCGGTGTTTCCAATTCACCCCTCCACTTT. Translated, it gives CASSFGVSNSPLHF. The chain joins TRBV27 to TRBJ1-6; D call uncertain. The CDR3 has 14 amino acids. Per the germline V gene, CDR1 is MNHEY and CDR2 is SMNVEV (reference sequence). Trimming stripped 3 bases from V and 7 bases from J, with 10 bases between.